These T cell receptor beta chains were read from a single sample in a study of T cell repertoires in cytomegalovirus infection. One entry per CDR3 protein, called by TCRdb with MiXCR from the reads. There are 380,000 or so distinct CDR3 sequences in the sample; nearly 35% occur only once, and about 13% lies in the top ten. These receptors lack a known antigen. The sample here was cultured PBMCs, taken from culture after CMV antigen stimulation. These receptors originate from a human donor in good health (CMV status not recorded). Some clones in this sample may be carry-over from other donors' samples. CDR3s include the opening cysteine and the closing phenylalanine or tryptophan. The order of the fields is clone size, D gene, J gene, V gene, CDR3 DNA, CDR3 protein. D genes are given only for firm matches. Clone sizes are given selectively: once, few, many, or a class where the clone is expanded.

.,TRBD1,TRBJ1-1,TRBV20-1,TGCAGTGCTCACAGGGGGACGAAAGCTTTCTTT,CSAHRGTKAFF
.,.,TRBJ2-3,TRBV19,TGTGCCAGTAGTCTACGGGACGCCCCAACGCAGTATTTT,CASSLRDAPTQYF
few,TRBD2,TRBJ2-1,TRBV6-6,TGTGCCAGCAGTTACCCCCAGCGGGAGCACAATGAGCAGTTCTTC,CASSYPQREHNEQFF
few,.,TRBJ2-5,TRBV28,TGTGCCAGCAAAAACCGGTTGTCTCCCGCGGGGACCCAGTACTTC,CASKNRLSPAGTQYF
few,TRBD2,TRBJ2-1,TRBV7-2,TGTGCCAGCAGCTCTGTAGCGGGAGTTCTTGGGAGTGAGCAGTTCTTC,CASSSVAGVLGSEQFF
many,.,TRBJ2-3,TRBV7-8,TGTGCCAGCAGCCTTAGGGTAGGCGGGAGCACAGATACGCAGTATTTT,CASSLRVGGSTDTQYF
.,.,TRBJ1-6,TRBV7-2,TGTGCCAGCAGCTTAGTCCCCCAGGCTTCACCCCTCCACTTT,CASSLVPQASPLHF
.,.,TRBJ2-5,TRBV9,TGTGCCAGCAGCGTAGGACAAGACCAAGAGACCCAGTACTTC,CASSVGQDQETQYF
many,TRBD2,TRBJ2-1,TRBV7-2,TGTGCCAGCAGCCAGAGGGGTAGCGGGGCCCCCAATGAGCAGTTCTTC,CASSQRGSGAPNEQFF
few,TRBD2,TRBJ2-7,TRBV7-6,TGTGCCAGCAGCTTTATTGGGGGGGACTACGAGCAGTACTTC,CASSFIGGDYEQYF
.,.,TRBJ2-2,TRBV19,TGTGCCAGTAGCATATATCGTAGGGGGAACACCGGGGAGCTGTTTTTT,CASSIYRRGNTGELFF
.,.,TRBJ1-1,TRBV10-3,TGTGCCATCAGTGATTTAGGGCTGAACACTGAAGCTTTCTTT,CAISDLGLNTEAFF
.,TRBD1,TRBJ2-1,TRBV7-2,TGTGCCAGCATCCGGACAGGCAACTACAATGAGCAGTTCTTC,CASIRTGNYNEQFF
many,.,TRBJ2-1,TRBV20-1,TGCAGTGCAATTGGGACCAGCAGGTACAATGAGCAGTTCTTC,CSAIGTSRYNEQFF
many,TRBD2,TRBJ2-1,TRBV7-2,TGTGCCAGCAGCTTATCGGGCATGACTAGCGGGAGTAGCGACAATGAGCAGTTCTTC,CASSLSGMTSGSSDNEQFF
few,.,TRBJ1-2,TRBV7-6,TGTGCCAGCAGCTCTAATACGCGGCGGCTCTATGGCTACACCTTC,CASSSNTRRLYGYTF
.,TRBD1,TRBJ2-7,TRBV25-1,TGTGCCAGCAGTGGGGGACAGGAGGCCTCCTACGAGCAGTACTTC,CASSGGQEASYEQYF
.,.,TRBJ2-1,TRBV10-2,TGCGCCAGCAGTGACGGGGGTGAGCAGTTCTTC,CASSDGGEQFF
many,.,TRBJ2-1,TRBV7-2,TGTGCCGGGGCGGGGCCTTTCAATGAGCAGTTCTTC,CAGAGPFNEQFF
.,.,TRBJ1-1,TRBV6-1,TGTGCCAGCAGTTCCGAAGCTCGGGGGACTGAAGCTTTCTTT,CASSSEARGTEAFF
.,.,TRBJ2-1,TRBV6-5,TGTGCCAGCAGTCTAAGACGAGATAATGAGCAGTTCTTC,CASSLRRDNEQFF
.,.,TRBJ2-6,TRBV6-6,TGTGCCAGCAGTTACGGGGCTGGGGCCAACGTCCTGACTTTC,CASSYGAGANVLTF
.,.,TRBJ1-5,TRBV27,TGTGCCAGCAGTTACCTCTTGCGGCAATGCGGCAATCAGCCCCAGCATTTT,CASSYLLRQCGNQPQHF
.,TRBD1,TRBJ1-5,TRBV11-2,TGTGCCAGCAACCCCAGGCGGGCCAGGGGGGATTGCTACAATCAGCCCCAGCATTTT,CASNPRRARGDCYNQPQHF
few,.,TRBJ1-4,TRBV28,TGTGCCAGCAGTTTATTCACTGATGAAAAACTGTTTTTT,CASSLFTDEKLFF
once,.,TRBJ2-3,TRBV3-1,TGTGCCAGCAGCCAAGATCGGGGACACACAGATACGCAGTATTTT,CASSQDRGHTDTQYF
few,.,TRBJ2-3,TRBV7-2,TGTGCCAGCAGCTTACTAACCTGGTATCGGACAGATACGCAGTATTTT,CASSLLTWYRTDTQYF
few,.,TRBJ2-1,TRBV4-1,TGCGCCAGCAGCCAAGAAATCGGTGGGCAGTTCTTC,CASSQEIGGQFF
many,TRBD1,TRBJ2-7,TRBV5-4,TGTGCCAGCAGCTTGAGACAGGGGGGAGCGTACGAGCAGTACTTC,CASSLRQGGAYEQYF
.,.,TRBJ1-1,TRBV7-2,TGTGCCAGCAGCTCAGGGCTGCGGGTGAACACTGAAGCTTTCTTT,CASSSGLRVNTEAFF
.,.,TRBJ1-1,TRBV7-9,TGTGCCAGCAGCTTAGCGTTTAGGGGGGGAAAGAACACTGAAGCTTTCTTT,CASSLAFRGGKNTEAFF
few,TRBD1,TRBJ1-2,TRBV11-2,TGTGCCAGCAGCTTTTCCGGGACAGGGGGCCTGCGTGGCTATGGCTACACCTTC,CASSFSGTGGLRGYGYTF
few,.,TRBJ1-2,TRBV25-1,TGTGCCAGCAGTGAACTCGGCAGGGAAAACTATGGCTACACCTTC,CASSELGRENYGYTF
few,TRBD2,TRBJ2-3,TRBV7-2,TGTGCCAGCAGCACCCGACCGGGACTAGCTTCCGATACGCAGTATTTT,CASSTRPGLASDTQYF
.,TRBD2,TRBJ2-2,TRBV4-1,TGCGCCAGCAGCCTGGGACTAGCGGGAGGGCTAGGGACCGGGGAGCTGTTTTTT,CASSLGLAGGLGTGELFF
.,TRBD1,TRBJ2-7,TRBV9,TGTGCCAGCAGCGTAGGTCAGGGGGTAAACGAGCAGTACTTC,CASSVGQGVNEQYF
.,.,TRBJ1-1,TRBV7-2,TGTGCCAGCAGCCTCATTAGGTTGGGTACTGAAGCTTTCTTT,CASSLIRLGTEAFF
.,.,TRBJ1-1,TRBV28,TGTGCCAGTGCGGGGCCACTTCTAAACATAATGAACACTGAAGCTTTCTTT,CASAGPLLNIMNTEAFF
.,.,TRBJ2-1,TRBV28,TGTGCCACCGAACGGGCCGGGGCCGGGGATGAGCAGTTCTTC,CATERAGAGDEQFF
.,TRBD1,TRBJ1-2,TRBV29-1,TGCAGCGTTGAAGGGGACAGTCCTAACTATGGCTACACCTTC,CSVEGDSPNYGYTF